In its sample, the clone carrying this T cell receptor beta chain was seen once. Looked up from germline, CDR1 is MNHNY and CDR2 is SVGAGI (reference sequence). The CDR3 is 13 amino acids. V shed 4 bases and J shed 7 bases, with 11 bases lying between them. The sample originates from a study of blood T cell repertoires in COVID-19. The overall study: Italy, Spain and the United States were the sources of the convalescent and acute COVID-19 samples. The cDNA or gDNA used as material had been derived from T cells, B-cell-depleted T cells, or PBMCs.

Original handling: Counts of nucleated cells, estimated from reference gene primer amplification, were obtained. Profiling relied on immunoSEQ multiplex PCR, and the TCRdb table lists in-frame clones only, not all of them. V, J and clone size derive from that table, while D and trimming were established from the DNA sequence. The sample has 55,000 to 90,000 clones; roughly 91% are singletons. This receptor was obtained from a human donor in a cohort sampled during active COVID-19. The chain employs TRBV6-6 and TRBJ1-5; D gene uncertain. Sequenced sample: peripheral blood. CDR3 nucleotide sequence: TGTGCCAGCAGTTTCGGGGAGGGACAGCCCCAGCATTTT. This gives the protein CASSFGEGQPQHF.